This record concerns one TCR beta chain sequence. Its antigen is still unknown. The sample belongs to a study of blood T cell dynamics during melanoma immunotherapy. Overall study results and limits: Unlike progressors, later disease-control patients had W3 repertoires gaining clonality or diversity.

Trimming stripped 6 bases from V and 2 bases from J, with 3 bases between. This CDR3 contains 11 residues. Per germline, CDR1 LGHNT and CDR2 FRNRAP. Sequencing used immunoSEQ multiplex PCR; TCRdb keeps in-frame clones, though not all of them. The sample records about 9,700 clones, 75% to 90% being singletons. Time point given: week 3, after first cycle of checkpoint inhibitor. The chain links TRBV12-5 to TRBJ2-3; D ambiguous. The source was blood, collected from a patient treated with checkpoint blockade. This TCR came from a human donor with melanoma. DNA for the CDR3: TGTGCTAGTGGGATCACAGATACGCAGTATTTT. Protein product: CASGITDTQYF. Supplemented by reference TRBV12-5 and TRBJ2-3, the full variable domain reads DARVTQTPRHKVTEMGQEVTMRCQPILGHNTVFWYRQTMMQGLELLAYFRNRAPLDDSGMPKDRFSAEMPDATLATLKIQPSEPRDSAVYFCASGITDTQYFGPGTRLTVL.